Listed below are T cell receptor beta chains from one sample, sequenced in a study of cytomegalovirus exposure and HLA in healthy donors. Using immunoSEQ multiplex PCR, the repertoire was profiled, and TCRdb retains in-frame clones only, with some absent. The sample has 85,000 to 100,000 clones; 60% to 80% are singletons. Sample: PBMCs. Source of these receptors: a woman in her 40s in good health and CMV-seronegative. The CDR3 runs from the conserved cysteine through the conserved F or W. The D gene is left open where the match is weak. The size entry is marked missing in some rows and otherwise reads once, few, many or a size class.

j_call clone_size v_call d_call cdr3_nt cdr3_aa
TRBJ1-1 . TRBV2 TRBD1 TGTGCCAGCAGTGAAGAGGGCCTAATCGGGACAGGGAGCACTGAAGCTTTCTTT CASSEEGLIGTGSTEAFF
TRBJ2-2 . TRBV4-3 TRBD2 TGCGCCAGCAGCCAACCAGGAGCGGGGGCGAACACCGGGGAGCTGTTTTTT CASSQPGAGANTGELFF
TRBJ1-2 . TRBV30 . TGTGCCTGGAGTCCTACCCTACCGAGAATGTGGGAGCGTAACTATGGCTACACCTTC CAWSPTLPRMWERNYGYTF
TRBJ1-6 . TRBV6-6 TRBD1 TGTGCCAGCAGTCCCAGGGACAGAAATTCACCCCTCCACTTT CASSPRDRNSPLHF
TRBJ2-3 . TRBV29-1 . TGCAGCGTTTTTGAGGGACTCACAGATACGCAGTATTTT CSVFEGLTDTQYF
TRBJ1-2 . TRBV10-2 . TGCGCCAGCAGCTCGACAGACTATGGCTACACCTTC CASSSTDYGYTF
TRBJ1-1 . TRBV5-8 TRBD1 TGTGCCAGCAGCCAGACAGGGGACTGGGGAGCTTTCTTT CASSQTGDWGAFF
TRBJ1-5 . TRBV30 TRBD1 TGTGCCTGGAGCCTGACAGGGGATCAGCCCCAGCATTTT CAWSLTGDQPQHF
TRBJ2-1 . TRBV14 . TGTGCCAGCAGCCAACGCAGGGGTAGTGAGCAGTTCTTC CASSQRRGSEQFF
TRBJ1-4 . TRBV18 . TGTGCCAGCTCAGAAGGACTGGGTGAAAAACTGTTTTTT CASSEGLGEKLFF
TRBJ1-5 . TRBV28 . TGTGCCAGCAGTTTGGGAGGGGCGCACAGCAATCAGCCCCAGCATTTT CASSLGGAHSNQPQHF
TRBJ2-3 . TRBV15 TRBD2 TGTGCCACCAGCAGAGACCCGGGGGGGGCGGTTTATGCAGATACGCAGTATTTT CATSRDPGGAVYADTQYF
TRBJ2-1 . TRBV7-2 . TGTGCCAGCAGCTCTCAACGGGGCTACAATGAGCAGTTCTTC CASSSQRGYNEQFF
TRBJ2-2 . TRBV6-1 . TGTGCCAGCAGCTGGGGCGCCGGGGAGCTGTTTTTT CASSWGAGELFF
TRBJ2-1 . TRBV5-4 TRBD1 TGTGCCAGCAGCTTTGGTGGGACAGGCTATATTGAGCAGTTCTTC CASSFGGTGYIEQFF
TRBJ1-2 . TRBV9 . TGTGCCAGCAGCATGGCCGGGACTGTTGGCTATGGCTACACCTTC CASSMAGTVGYGYTF
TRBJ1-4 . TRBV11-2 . TGTGCCAGCAGCACCGGACAGAATGAAAAACTGTTTTTT CASSTGQNEKLFF
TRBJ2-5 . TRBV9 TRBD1 TGTGCCAGCAGCGTAGGGATAGGGGGCGGGGAGACCCAGTACTTC CASSVGIGGGETQYF
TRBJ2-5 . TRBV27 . TGTGCCAGCAGTTTCAACAGGGACCAAGGGACCCAGTACTTC CASSFNRDQGTQYF
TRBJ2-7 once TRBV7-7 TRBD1 TGTGCTAGCAGCCCCGGGACAGGGGGCTACGAGCAGTACTTC CASSPGTGGYEQYF
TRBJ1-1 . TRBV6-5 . TGTGCCAGCAGTTACTCGGGGGGAAGCGGCACTGAAGCTTTCTTT CASSYSGGSGTEAFF
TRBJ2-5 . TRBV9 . TGTGCCAGCAGCGTATCGCGGGGCGGGGAGACCCAGTACTTC CASSVSRGGETQYF
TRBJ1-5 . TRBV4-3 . TGCGCCAGCAGCCAAGAGTTGGGCAACCCCAATCAGCCCCAGCATTTT CASSQELGNPNQPQHF
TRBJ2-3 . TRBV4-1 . TGCGCCAGCAGCCAACGGGATGATACGCAGTATTTT CASSQRDDTQYF
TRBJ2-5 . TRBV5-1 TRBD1 TGCGCCAGCAGCGGGTCGGGACAGGAATTATGGGAGCAGTACTTC CASSGSGQELWEQYF
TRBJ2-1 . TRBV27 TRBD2 TGTGCCAGCAGAACGGGGGGACTCTACAATGAGCAGTTCTTC CASRTGGLYNEQFF
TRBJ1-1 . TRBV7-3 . TGTGCCAGCAGCTCCTCTTGGACGGGAAGGCCGAACACTGAAGCTTTCTTT CASSSSWTGRPNTEAFF
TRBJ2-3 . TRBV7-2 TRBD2 TGTGCCAGCAGCTATTTAGCGGGGGAGACAGATACGCAGTATTTT CASSYLAGETDTQYF
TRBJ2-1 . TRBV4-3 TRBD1 TGCGCCAGCAGCCAAGACAGGGGGTCCTACAATGAGCAGTTCTTC CASSQDRGSYNEQFF
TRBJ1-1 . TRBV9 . TGTGCCAGCAGCGCTCATCAGATGAACACTGAAGCTTTCTTT CASSAHQMNTEAFF
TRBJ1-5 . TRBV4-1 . TGCGCCAGCAGCCCGGCCGGGATATTCAGCCAGCCCCAGCATTTT CASSPAGIFSQPQHF
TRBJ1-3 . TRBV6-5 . TGTGCCAGCAGTTACTTCCCGGGAAACACCATATATTTT CASSYFPGNTIYF
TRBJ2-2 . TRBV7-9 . TGTGCCAGCAGCTTAGTTCGCCCTACGAACACCGGGGAGCTGTTTTTT CASSLVRPTNTGELFF
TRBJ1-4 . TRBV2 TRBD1 TGTGCCAGCACACCAACCGGGACAGGGGGTGAAAAACTGTTTTTT CASTPTGTGGEKLFF
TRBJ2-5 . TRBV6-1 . TGTGCCAGCAGGGTCAACAGGGAATTAGGGACCCAGTACTTC CASRVNRELGTQYF
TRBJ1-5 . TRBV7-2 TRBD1 TGTGCCAGCAGCCACGGGACAGGGAACAATCAGCCCCAGCATTTT CASSHGTGNNQPQHF
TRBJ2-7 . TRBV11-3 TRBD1 TGTGCCAGCAGCTTAGAGGCGGGACAGGGATACGAGCAGTACTTC CASSLEAGQGYEQYF
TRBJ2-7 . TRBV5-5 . TGTGCCAGCAGCTTGGGGACAATTTACTACTACGAGCAGTACTTC CASSLGTIYYYEQYF
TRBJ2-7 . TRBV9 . TGTGCCAGCAGCGTAGACGGACAGACCTACGAGCAGTACTTC CASSVDGQTYEQYF
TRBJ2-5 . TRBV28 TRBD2 TGTGCCAGCAGTTTCCCAACTAGCGGGGGGGCGAAGACCCAGTACTTC CASSFPTSGGAKTQYF
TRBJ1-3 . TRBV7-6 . TGTGCCAGCAGCTTAGAGGAGGACGGCACGGGAAACACCATATATTTT CASSLEEDGTGNTIYF
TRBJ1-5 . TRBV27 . TGTGCCAGCAGAACGACAGGAGGCAATCAGCCCCAGCATTTT CASRTTGGNQPQHF
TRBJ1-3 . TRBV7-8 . TGTGCCAGCAGCTTCTTCTCGTCTGGAAACACCATATATTTT CASSFFSSGNTIYF
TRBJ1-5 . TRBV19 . TGTGCCAGTGGAGGGGTTGGACAGCCCCAGCATTTT CASGGVGQPQHF
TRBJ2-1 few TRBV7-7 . TGTGCTAGCAGCTCATATAGGACTGCCTACAATGAGCAGTTCTTC CASSSYRTAYNEQFF
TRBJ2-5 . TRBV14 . TGTGCCAGCAGCCAAGATGAGGGGGGACAGGAGACCCAGTACTTC CASSQDEGGQETQYF
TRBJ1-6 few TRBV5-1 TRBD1 TGCGCCAGCAGCTTGGGGGGCTCGGAACAGGGGGCTTCACCCCTCCACTTT CASSLGGSEQGASPLHF
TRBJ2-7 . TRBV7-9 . TGTGCCAGCAGCTTAGTTGTCAGCTACGAGCAGTACTTC CASSLVVSYEQYF
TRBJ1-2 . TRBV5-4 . TGTGCCAGCAGCTCCGGACGACAGCCTTCTCTCTATGGCTACACCTTC CASSSGRQPSLYGYTF
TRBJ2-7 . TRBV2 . TGTGCCAGCAGTGCGGACTTTTACGAGCAGTACTTC CASSADFYEQYF
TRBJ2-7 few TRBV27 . TGTGCCAGCACGCGTCAGGGGACCAGAGGGGAGCAGTACTTC CASTRQGTRGEQYF
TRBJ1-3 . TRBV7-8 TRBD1 TGTGCCAGCAGCGCAGACAGGGGGCGTGGAAACACCATATATTTT CASSADRGRGNTIYF
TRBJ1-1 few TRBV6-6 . TGTGCCAGCAGTAACCGGGACAAGGAAGCTTTCTTT CASSNRDKEAFF